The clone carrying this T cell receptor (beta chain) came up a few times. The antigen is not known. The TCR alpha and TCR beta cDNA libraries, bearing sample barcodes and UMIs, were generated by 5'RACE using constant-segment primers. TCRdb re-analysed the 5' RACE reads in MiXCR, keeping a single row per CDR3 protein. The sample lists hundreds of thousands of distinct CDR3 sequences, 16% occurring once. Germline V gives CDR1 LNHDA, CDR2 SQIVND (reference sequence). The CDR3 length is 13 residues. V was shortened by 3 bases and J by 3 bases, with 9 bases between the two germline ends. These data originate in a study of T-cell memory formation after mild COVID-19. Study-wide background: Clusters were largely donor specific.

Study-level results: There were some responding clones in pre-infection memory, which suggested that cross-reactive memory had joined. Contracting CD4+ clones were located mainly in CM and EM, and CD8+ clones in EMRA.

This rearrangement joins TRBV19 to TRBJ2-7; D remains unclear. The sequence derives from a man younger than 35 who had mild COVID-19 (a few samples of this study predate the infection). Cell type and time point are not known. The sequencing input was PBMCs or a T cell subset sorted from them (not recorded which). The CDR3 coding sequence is TGTGCCAGTAGTATCAGGCAGAACTACGAGCAGTACTTC. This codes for CASSIRQNYEQYF.